The T cell receptor beta chain described here comes from a study of shared clonotypes between healthy human individuals. The authors distributed each subset's genomic DNA evenly over several immunoSEQ plates. Method: immunoSEQ multiplex PCR; TCRdb's copy keeps in-frame clones and lacks some. Of roughly 400,000 clones in the sample, approximately 97% are singletons; the top ten hold about 0.34%. This TCR was recovered from a man between 25 and 39 years old in good health. The sample consisted of memory CD8+ T cells sorted from blood. Noted subset: CD45RO+ cells pooled with CCR7-negative TemRA cells.

The CDR3 protein is CASSTLLLARSSYNEQFF. The CDR3 DNA reads TGTGCCAGTAGTACCTTACTCTTAGCGAGGAGCTCCTACAATGAGCAGTTCTTC. The chain recombines TRBV19 with TRBJ2-1, with D perhaps TRBD2 (5 bases). The V gene's germline CDR1 is LNHDA and CDR2 SQIVND (reference sequence). The CDR3 extends over 18 amino acids. Trimming took 4 bases from V and 0 from J, leaving 19 bases between them. The full variable domain, completed using reference TRBV19 and TRBJ2-1, is DGGITQSPKYLFRKEGQNVTLSCEQNLNHDAMYWYRQDPGQGLRLIYYSQIVNDFQKGDIAEGYSVSREKKESFPLTVTSAQKNPTAFYLCASSTLLLARSSYNEQFFGPGTRLTVL.